The subject of this entry is one T cell receptor beta chain. The antigen remains unidentified. This sample stems from a study of brain T cells in children with intractable seizures. Only cases whose brain tissue showed the highest T cell transcript signatures were sequenced. Pre-surgery treatment included at least one anti-epileptic drug. The junction had 10 bases not matched to a gene; V was cut back by 4 bases and J by 7 bases. This CDR3 is built from 16 residues. Looked up from germline, CDR1 is KGHDR and CDR2 is SFDVKD. General study points: Only CDR3 sequence similarity suggested viral specificity, without known HCMV serostatus.

Assay used: immunoSEQ multiplex PCR; TCRdb lists only in-frame clones, some missing. This sample has about 20,000 clones, with around 94% found just once. This receptor was taken from a boy aged 5-17 years with focal cortical dysplasia and intractable seizures. Sequencing was performed on peripheral blood, taken at surgery. V is TRBV24-1 and J is TRBJ2-1; TRBD2 agrees at 9 bases. CDR3 in DNA: TGTGCCACCAGTGACCCGGGTAGCGGGAGAGGGAATGAGCAGTTCTTC. It yields the protein CATSDPGSGRGNEQFF.